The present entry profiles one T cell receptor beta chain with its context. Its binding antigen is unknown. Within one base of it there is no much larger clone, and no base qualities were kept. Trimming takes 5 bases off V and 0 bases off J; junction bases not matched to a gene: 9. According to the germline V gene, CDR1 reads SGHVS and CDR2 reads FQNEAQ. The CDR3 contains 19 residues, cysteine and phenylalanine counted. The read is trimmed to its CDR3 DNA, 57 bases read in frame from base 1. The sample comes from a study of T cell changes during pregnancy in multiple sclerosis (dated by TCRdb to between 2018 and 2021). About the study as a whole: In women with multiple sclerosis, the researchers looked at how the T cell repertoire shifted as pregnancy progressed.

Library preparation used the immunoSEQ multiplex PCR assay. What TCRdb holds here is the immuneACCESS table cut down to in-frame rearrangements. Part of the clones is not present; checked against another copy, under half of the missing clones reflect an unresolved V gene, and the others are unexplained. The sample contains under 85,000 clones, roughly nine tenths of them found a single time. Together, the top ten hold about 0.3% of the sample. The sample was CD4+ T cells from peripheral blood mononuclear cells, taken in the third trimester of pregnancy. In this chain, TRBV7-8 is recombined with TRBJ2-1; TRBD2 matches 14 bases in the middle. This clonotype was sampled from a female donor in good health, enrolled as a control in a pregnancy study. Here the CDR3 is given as CASSPRSTSGGASYNEQFF. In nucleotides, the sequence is TGTGCCAGCAGCCCCCGTTCGACTAGCGGGGGGGCCTCCTACAATGAGCAGTTCTTC.